One sample yielded the 24 T cell receptor beta chains listed below, sequenced in a study of blood T cell repertoires in COVID-19. Clones were sequenced by immunoSEQ multiplex PCR, and TCRdb holds only the in-frame ones, with some missing. The repertoire consists of 90,000 to 130,000 clones, with just over 85% occurring once and the leading ten covering approximately 2.5%. The sequenced sample was peripheral blood. The receptor set was obtained from a human donor in a cohort sampled during active COVID-19.

This chain connects TRBV6-6 to TRBJ2-7; D call uncertain. The length of the CDR3 is 11 residues. Trimming removed 2 bases from V and 6 bases from J, with 5 bases in between. In germline, CDR1 is MNHNY, CDR2 SVGAGI (reference sequence). CDR3 region: CASSYGSEQYF. DNA of the CDR3: TGTGCCAGCAGTTACGGTAGCGAGCAGTACTTC.

The rearrangement links TRBV2 to TRBJ2-3, with TRBD2 matching over 9 bases. Germline CDR1 is SNHLY and CDR2 is FYNNEI. CDR3 length equals 15 residues. After removal of 7 bases from V and 3 bases from J, the junction contained 8 bases not matched to a gene. CDR3: CASTRLAGKTDTQYF. The CDR3 DNA reads TGTGCCAGCACCCGCCTAGCGGGGAAAACAGATACGCAGTATTTT.

The CDR3 loop reads CASSQGQLQFEQFF. For the CDR3, the DNA is TGTGCCAGCAGCCAAGGACAGCTTCAGTTTGAGCAGTTCTTC. The chain recombines TRBV11-2 with TRBJ2-1; TRBD1 is a possible D gene (6 bases). The CDR3 runs 14 residues. The germline V and J ends were trimmed by 5 bases and 9 bases, with 17 bases remaining between them. The V gene's germline CDR1 is SGHAT and CDR2 FQNNGV.

Of note for this clone: Other DNA sequences in this sample translate to the same CDR3. The chain carries TRBV28 and TRBJ1-5; D unresolved. The V gene's germline CDR1 is MDHEN and CDR2 SYDVKM. CDR3 size: 14 residues. V was clipped by 3 bases and J by 1 base, with 7 bases between them. The chain's CDR3 is CASSFRRSNQPQHF. The CDR3 bases are TGTGCCAGCAGTTTTCGTAGAAGCAATCAGCCCCAGCATTTT.

The V gene is TRBV28, the J gene TRBJ1-1, with 8 bases matching TRBD1. V dropped 6 bases and J dropped 8; count of bases not matched to a gene: 14. Germline V gives CDR1 MDHEN, CDR2 SYDVKM. CDR3 length equals 15 residues. CDR3 in amino acids: CASSRGDRTFGEAFF. The CDR3 nucleotides are TGTGCCAGCAGCCGCGGGGACAGGACATTCGGGGAAGCTTTCTTT.

The chain has TRBV11-3 and TRBJ2-1; 10 bases map to TRBD2. V lost 3 bases to trimming and J lost 5 bases; unmatched junction nucleotides: 4. Germline CDR1 is SGHNT and CDR2 is YENEEA. The CDR3 totals 15 residues. The CDR3 reads CASSFGLADDNEQFF. In nucleotides, the CDR3 is TGTGCCAGCAGCTTTGGACTAGCGGACGACAATGAGCAGTTCTTC.

This chain connects TRBV3-1 (or the pseudogene TRBV3-2) to TRBJ1-4, with D possibly TRBD1 on 5 matching bases. The germline V and J ends were trimmed by 2 bases and 9 bases, with 16 bases remaining between them. The CDR3 contains 15 residues. Germline V gives CDR1 LGHDT, CDR2 YNNKEL (reference sequence). The CDR3 here is CASSQKGQRGKKLFF. CDR3 coding DNA: TGTGCCAGCAGCCAAAAGGGGCAGCGGGGGAAAAAACTGTTTTTT.

The chain links TRBV19 to TRBJ1-2; 7 bases agree with TRBD1. CDR1 LNHDA and CDR2 SQIVND come from the germline V gene (reference sequence). The CDR3 consists of 16 residues. The trim removed 5 bases at V and 0 bases at J, leaving 9 bases unmatched. CDR3 protein: CASSPPGTAANYGYTF. The DNA of the CDR3 is TGTGCCAGTAGTCCGCCCGGGACAGCCGCTAACTATGGCTACACCTTC.

This clone occurred a few times. This rearrangement joins TRBV2 to TRBJ1-5, with 7 positions matching TRBD1. This CDR3 is built from 15 residues. V was pared by 4 bases and J by 7 bases, with 10 bases of the junction left unmatched. Germline V gene data show CDR1 as SNHLY and CDR2 as FYNNEI. CDR3 protein: CASSGGRDRGQPQHF. The CDR3 DNA reads TGTGCCAGCAGTGGTGGTCGGGACAGAGGCCAGCCCCAGCATTTT.

The chain couples TRBV19 to TRBJ1-1; 9 nucleotides align to TRBD1. This CDR3 has 15 residues. The germline V gene has CDR1 LNHDA and CDR2 SQIVND (reference sequence). The trim removed 1 base at V and 5 bases at J, leaving 5 bases unmatched. The CDR3 region is CASSIAGTGRTEAFF. Here the CDR3 DNA reads TGTGCCAGTAGTATAGCCGGGACAGGGAGAACTGAAGCTTTCTTT.

On this clone: The junction does not match germline at one end; this may be a read error. The chain couples TRBV7-7 to TRBJ2-3; 7 positions match TRBD2. Germline CDR1 and CDR2: SSHAT and FNYEAQ (reference sequence). This CDR3 comprises 15 residues. The CDR3 DNA reads TGTGCTAGCAGCCCCGGACTAGGATCGGCAGATACGCAGTATTTT. This gives the protein CASSPGLGSADTQYF.

In this sample, this clone turned up once. The gene calls are TRBV19 and TRBJ2-1; D perhaps matches TRBD2 (6 bases). CDR1 LNHDA and CDR2 SQIVND come from the germline V gene (reference sequence). CDR3 length: 15 residues. The V and J ends lost 4 bases and 5 bases respectively, with 15 bases between them. Here the CDR3 reads CASSTTLAPNNEQFF. The CDR3 DNA follows: TGTGCCAGTAGTACCACTCTAGCGCCTAACAATGAGCAGTTCTTC.

The gene calls are TRBV6-2 or TRBV6-3 and TRBJ2-7; TRBD1 matches 8 bases. This CDR3 region has 18 residues. Germline values: CDR1 MNHEY, CDR2 SVGEGT. Unmatched junction bases numbered 17, after V lost 4 bases and J lost 3 bases. The CDR3 DNA sequence: TGTGCCAGCAGTTCCTCCTCCAGGGGGCTAAATCTCGTCTACGAGCAGTACTTC. This codes for CASSSSSRGLNLVYEQYF.

This clone appeared once. V is TRBV5-6 and J is TRBJ1-3; 7 nucleotides match TRBD1. Germline V gene sequence: CDR1 SGHDT, CDR2 YYEEEE. The J segment lost 2 bases and the V segment lost 2 bases, leaving 1 base of the junction unmatched. This CDR3 spans 14 amino acids. In DNA form, the CDR3 reads TGTGCCAGCAGCTTTACAGGGGCTGGAAACACCATATATTTT. Translated, it gives CASSFTGAGNTIYF.

This clone showed up just once. The chain employs TRBV7-2 and TRBJ2-3; 8 bases are a match to TRBD1. The CDR3 spans 17 residues. Trimming took 5 bases from V and 4 from J; bases not matched to a gene: 14. Looked up from germline, CDR1 is SGHTA and CDR2 is FQGNSA. CDR3 bases: TGTGCCAGCAGCCCCCCCCCGGACAGGGTCCCCCCAGATACGCAGTATTTT. Translating gives CASSPPPDRVPPDTQYF.

The J gene is TRBJ1-2, the V gene TRBV9, with 10 bases that match TRBD1. Trimming removed 0 bases from V and 7 bases from J; junction bases left unmatched: 6. The CDR3 extends over 15 amino acids. Germline CDR1 is SGDLS and CDR2 is YYNGEE. In DNA, the CDR3 is TGTGCCAGCAGCGTAGTGGGACAGGGGATGGCTGGCTACACCTTC. Its translation: CASSVVGQGMAGYTF.

This chain joins TRBV21-1 and TRBJ2-1; the table names TRBD2, a call not compared with the DNA. TRBV21-1 is termed a pseudogene. The CDR3 covers 14 residues. Here the CDR3 reads CASSKVERGNEQFF. CDR3 sequence (DNA): TGTGCCAGCAGCAAAGTTGAGCGGGGGAATGAGCAGTTCTTC.

In nucleotides, the CDR3 is TGTGCCAGCAGTTTAGGGGGAGGGGGGAATTACAATGAGCAGTTCTTC. Translation gives CASSLGGGGNYNEQFF. The chain is built from TRBV28 and TRBJ2-1, with D possibly matching TRBD2 (7 bases). The CDR3 is 16 amino acids. V lost 2 bases, J lost 4 bases, and 15 bases lay in between. Germline V lookup: CDR1 MDHEN, CDR2 SYDVKM.

V and J are TRBV6-5 and TRBJ2-1; no definite D call. The germline V gene has CDR1 MNHEY and CDR2 SVGAGI. Trimming cost V 4 bases and J 7 bases, with 17 bases left between them. CDR3 length: 15 amino acids. Written as DNA, the CDR3 is TGTGCCAGCAGTTCCGGGTCTAGTCGAGCGAATGAGCAGTTCTTC. It encodes CASSSGSSRANEQFF.

This chain's CDR3 is CSVDLGRHQHF. Here the CDR3 DNA reads TGCAGCGTTGATTTAGGGAGGCACCAGCATTTT. The rearrangement joins TRBV29-1 to TRBJ1-5; no clear D gene. Trimming removed 3 bases from V and 12 bases from J, with 12 bases in between. CDR3 length equals 11 residues. Per the germline V gene, CDR1 is SQVTM and CDR2 is ANQGSEA.

This clone was counted between two and nine times. The rearrangement joins TRBV7-8 to TRBJ2-7; TRBD2 matches at 9 bases. V lost 7 bases to trimming and J lost 0 bases; unmatched junction nucleotides: 4. In germline, CDR1 is SGHVS, CDR2 FQNEAQ. This CDR3 has 14 amino acids. The CDR3 reads CASTRLADSYEQYF. In DNA form, the CDR3 reads TGTGCCAGCACCAGACTAGCGGACTCCTACGAGCAGTACTTC.

The genes are TRBV7-8 and TRBJ1-1; 9 positions match TRBD1. Trimming at V came to 5 bases and at J to 8 bases, leaving 15 bases not matched to a gene. This CDR3 spans 16 amino acids. Germline V lookup: CDR1 SGHVS, CDR2 FQNEAQ. CDR3 bases: TGTGCCAGCAGCCCCCGGGACAGGGTGATGGCTGCGGAAGCTTTCTTT. Protein product: CASSPRDRVMAAEAFF. The full variable domain, with the rest looked up from reference TRBV7-8 and TRBJ1-1, is GAGVSQSPRYKVAKRGQDVALRCDPISGHVSLFWYQQALGQGPEFLTYFQNEAQLDKSGLPSDRFFAERPEGSVSTLKIQRTQQEDSAVYLCASSPRDRVMAAEAFFGQGTRLTVV.

The chain joins TRBV2 to TRBJ1-5; 7 bases fit TRBD1. CDR1 is SNHLY and CDR2 is FYNNEI in the germline V gene. Trimming took 6 bases from V and 6 from J; bases not matched to a gene: 8. The CDR3 consists of 14 residues. The CDR3 DNA reads as TGTGCCAGCAGCCAAGAGACAGGGCGTCAGCCCCAGCATTTT. Protein product: CASSQETGRQPQHF.

This clone was counted at least ten times. The J gene is TRBJ1-2, the V gene TRBV7-3, with D tentatively TRBD1 (6 bases). Germline loops: CDR1 SGHTA, CDR2 FQGTGA. The CDR3 contains 12 residues. The V end was cut by 1 base, the J end by 14 bases, with 14 bases between. This chain's CDR3 is CASSLNQGRQTF. Written as DNA, the CDR3 is TGTGCCAGCAGCTTAAATCAGGGGCGTCAGACCTTC.